Shown below are 30 T cell receptor beta chains from a single sample sequenced in a study of PD-1 blockade in classical Hodgkin lymphoma. Clones were read by immunoSEQ multiplex PCR, and TCRdb kept only the in-frame ones, dropping some. The repertoire holds 75,000 to 100,000 clones, with roughly 79% as singletons. There was relapse after autologous stem cell transplantation in every patient, and there was variation in brentuximab vedotin exposure. The sequencing used peripheral blood mononuclear cells (PBMCs), collected before the second cycle of nivolumab. These receptors came from a human donor with classical Hodgkin lymphoma.

The V gene is TRBV10-3, the J gene TRBJ2-1; D unresolved. The CDR3 contains 11 residues. Germline loops: CDR1 ENHRY, CDR2 SYGVKD. Trimming left V 3 bases short and J 10 bases short, with 7 bases between. The CDR3, as DNA: TGTGCCATCAGTGACTTGACAGAGCAGTTCTTC. The encoded protein is CAISDLTEQFF.

In this sample, this clone turned up once. The genes are TRBV5-1 and TRBJ2-3; TRBD1 matches 9 bases. The CDR3 length is 15 residues. V dropped 3 bases and J dropped 1; count of bases not matched to a gene: 3. The germline V gene has CDR1 SGHRS and CDR2 YFSETQ. CDR3 in DNA: TGCGCCAGCAGCTCACAGGGGGCTGGCACAGATACGCAGTATTTT. Protein sequence: CASSSQGAGTDTQYF.

The chain joins TRBV28 to TRBJ2-3, with 9 bases aligning to TRBD2. Germline V gene sequence: CDR1 MDHEN, CDR2 SYDVKM. The J segment lost 2 bases and the V segment lost 8 bases, leaving 8 bases of the junction unmatched. CDR3 length: 15 amino acids. CDR3 residues: CASGETSGPTDTQYF. DNA of the CDR3: TGTGCCAGCGGGGAGACTAGCGGTCCCACAGATACGCAGTATTTT.

The rearrangement joins TRBV10-3 to TRBJ1-5, with TRBD1 matching 9 bases. V shed 10 bases, J shed 7 bases, and the junction held 5 bases outside the gene matches. Germline CDR1 and CDR2: ENHRY and SYGVKD. The CDR3 totals 12 residues. CDR3 in amino acids: CATMDRGQPQHF. DNA of the CDR3: TGTGCCACCATGGACAGGGGACAGCCCCAGCATTTT.

The chain uses TRBV6-6 and TRBJ1-1; D may be TRBD1 (5 bases). With 2 bases removed from V and 4 bases from J, the gap between germline ends came to 17 bases. The CDR3 is 16 amino acids. The germline CDR1 and CDR2 sequences are MNHNY and SVGAGI (reference sequence). The CDR3 nucleotides are TGTGCCAGCAGTTACGGTCAGGGCCCTGGTGGCACTGAAGCTTTCTTT. It codes for CASSYGQGPGGTEAFF.

This chain uses TRBV14 with TRBJ1-1, with D perhaps matching TRBD1 (5 bases). CDR1 is SGHDN, CDR2 FVKESK, per germline. CDR3 length: 16 residues. V lost 0 bases, J lost 6 bases, and 17 bases lay in between. In nucleotides, the CDR3 is TGTGCCAGCAGCCAAGATCCACAGGCCTCAAGCGCTGAAGCTTTCTTT. Protein sequence: CASSQDPQASSAEAFF.

The chain couples TRBV5-1 to TRBJ2-1; no definite D call. V gave up 7 bases and J gave up 6 bases, with 8 bases separating them. CDR1 is SGHRS, CDR2 YFSETQ, per germline. The length of the CDR3 is 11 residues. The CDR3 bases are TGCGCCAGCGCTAGTGGCAATGAGCAGTTCTTC. Amino acid sequence: CASASGNEQFF.

V usage is TRBV18 and J usage is TRBJ2-7, with D perhaps TRBD2 (6 bases). CDR3 length: 17 residues. Trimming removed 3 bases from V and 5 bases from J, with 23 bases in between. CDR1 is KGHSH and CDR2 is LQKENI in the germline V gene. CDR3 bases: TGTGCCAGCTCACCGAACGTACCCACAGCGGGTGGTAACGAGCAGTACTTC. Protein product: CASSPNVPTAGGNEQYF.

This chain links TRBV18 with TRBJ2-1; 9 bases are a match to TRBD2. The V segment lost 3 bases and the J segment 2 bases; nucleotides outside the gene matches: 8. This CDR3 is 17 amino acids long. The germline gives CDR1 KGHSH, CDR2 LQKENI. The CDR3: CASSPLTGTSTYNEQFF. CDR3 in DNA: TGTGCCAGCTCACCCCTAACCGGGACTAGCACCTACAATGAGCAGTTCTTC.

This clone has only a few counts. J is TRBJ1-3 and V is TRBV9; a possible D gene is TRBD1 (6 bases). The CDR3 runs to 15 residues. Deletions cut 2 bases from V and 7 bases from J, with 16 bases between. The V gene's germline CDR1 is SGDLS and CDR2 YYNGEE. The CDR3 nucleotides are TGTGCCAGCAGCGTGGACGGGACACTTAGGAACACCATATATTTT. This translates into CASSVDGTLRNTIYF. Using reference TRBV9 and TRBJ1-3 for the parts outside the CDR3, the full variable domain is DSGVTQTPKHLITATGQRVTLRCSPRSGDLSVYWYQQSLDQGLQFLIQYYNGEERAKGNILERFSAQQFPDLHSELNLSSLELGDSALYFCASSVDGTLRNTIYFGEGSWLTVV.

The V call is TRBV5-1, the J call TRBJ1-1; maybe TRBD1 (5 bases). Germline loops: CDR1 SGHRS, CDR2 YFSETQ. The CDR3 runs 15 residues. With 3 bases removed from V and 4 bases from J, the gap between germline ends came to 16 bases. CDR3 nucleotides: TGCGCCAGCAGCTCCCAAGGAAGGGACGGCACTGAAGCTTTCTTT. This codes for CASSSQGRDGTEAFF. The whole variable domain, remainder taken from reference TRBV5-1 and TRBJ1-1, is KAGVTQTPRYLIKTRGQQVTLSCSPISGHRSVSWYQQTPGQGLQFLFEYFSETQRNKGNFPGRFSGRQFSNSRSEMNVSTLELGDSALYLCASSSQGRDGTEAFFGQGTRLTVV.

The rearrangement uses TRBV5-1 and TRBJ2-7; D remains ambiguous. The CDR3 contains 13 residues. Germline V gene lookup returns CDR1 SGHRS and CDR2 YFSETQ. The V end lost 4 bases, the J end lost 4 bases, and 12 bases lay between the germline ends. CDR3 in DNA: TGCGCCAGCAGCGGATTGGACGGTTACGAGCAGTACTTC. Translating gives CASSGLDGYEQYF.

The rearrangement uses TRBV18 and TRBJ1-2; 9 nucleotides match TRBD1. The V gene's germline CDR1 is KGHSH and CDR2 LQKENI. Losses at the gene ends were 2 bases for V and 2 bases for J; bases not matched to a gene: 12. This CDR3 is built from 18 residues. DNA of the CDR3: TGTGCCAGCTCACCAGGAAGGGGGACAGGGATTGGAAACTATGGCTACACCTTC. Protein sequence: CASSPGRGTGIGNYGYTF.

The V and J genes are TRBV19 and TRBJ2-7; no clear D. The CDR3 totals 13 residues. The germline CDR1 and CDR2 sequences are LNHDA and SQIVND (reference sequence). V gave up 8 bases and J gave up 4 bases, with 15 bases separating them. This CDR3 is CASSPDRSYEQYF. Written as DNA, the CDR3 is TGTGCCAGTTCTCCTGACCGTTCTTACGAGCAGTACTTC.

This clone was picked up a small number of times. This chain links TRBV2 with TRBJ2-3; 8 bases line up with TRBD1. The CDR3 has 14 residues. The junction had 7 bases not matched to a gene; V was cut back by 8 bases and J by 3 bases. The germline V gene encodes CDR1 SNHLY and CDR2 FYNNEI. The CDR3 DNA follows: TGTGCCAGCGGACAGGGAATAAGTACAGATACGCAGTATTTT. It codes for CASGQGISTDTQYF.

The chain is built from TRBV4-1 and TRBJ2-3, with 10 bases that match TRBD2. V shed 4 bases and J 1 base; nucleotides not matched to a gene: 14. Looked up from germline, CDR1 is MGHRA and CDR2 is YSYEKL. The CDR3 runs to 19 residues. CDR3 sequence: CASSLPPRTSGARTDTQYF. CDR3 nucleotides: TGCGCCAGCAGCCTCCCCCCCCGGACTAGCGGAGCCCGCACAGATACGCAGTATTTT.

The J gene is TRBJ2-1, the V gene TRBV6-5; TRBD2 aligns across 12 bases. After removal of 2 bases from V and 9 bases from J, the junction contained 5 bases not matched to a gene. Germline CDR1 and CDR2: MNHEY and SVGAGI. This CDR3 spans 15 amino acids. This CDR3 reads CASSYQTSGSSEQFF. In DNA, the CDR3 is TGTGCCAGCAGTTACCAGACTAGCGGGAGCAGTGAGCAGTTCTTC.

The genes are TRBV11-1 and TRBJ2-2; D is possibly TRBD2 (7 bases). Trimming took 6 bases from V and 6 from J, leaving 20 bases between them. CDR1 is SGHAT and CDR2 is FQDESV in the germline V gene (reference sequence). CDR3 size: 16 residues. CDR3 protein: CASRLARGPLSGELFF. CDR3 coding DNA: TGTGCCAGCAGGCTAGCGCGGGGGCCTCTCTCCGGGGAGCTGTTTTTT.

The CDR3 region has the DNA TGTGCCAGCAGCCTCCGGGCTCCCACCTACGAGCAGTACTTC. Translated, it gives CASSLRAPTYEQYF. The chain joins TRBV7-8 to TRBJ2-7; the D is unclear. Trimming took 5 bases from V and 2 from J, leaving 13 bases between them. This CDR3 is built from 14 residues. Germline CDR1 SGHVS, CDR2 FQNEAQ.

This clone occurred a few times. The V gene is TRBV14, the J gene TRBJ2-2, with 11 positions matching TRBD2. Germline-derived CDR1 and CDR2 are SGHDN and FVKESK. The CDR3 has 19 amino acids. Trimming at V came to 3 bases and at J to 0 bases, leaving 9 bases not matched to a gene. The chain's CDR3 is CASSQDPSGRNANTGELFF. CDR3 nucleotides: TGTGCCAGCAGCCAGGACCCTAGCGGGAGGAATGCGAACACCGGGGAGCTGTTTTTT. The full variable domain, completed using reference TRBV14 and TRBJ2-2, is EAGVTQFPSHSVIEKGQTVTLRCDPISGHDNLYWYRRVMGKEIKFLLHFVKESKQDESGMPNNRFLAERTGGTYSTLKVQPAELEDSGVYFCASSQDPSGRNANTGELFFGEGSRLTVL.

The V gene is TRBV7-9, the J gene TRBJ2-7; D is possibly TRBD2 (6 bases). Trimming removed 6 bases from V and 5 bases from J, with 8 bases in between. The CDR3 length is 11 residues. Germline CDR1 and CDR2: SEHNR and FQNEAQ (reference sequence). The chain's CDR3 is CASREGHEQYF. In DNA, the CDR3 is TGTGCCAGCAGGGAGGGGCACGAGCAGTACTTC. Variable domain in full (rest from reference TRBV7-9 and TRBJ2-7): DTGVSQNPRHKITKRGQNVTFRCDPISEHNRLYWYRQTLGQGPEFLTYFQNEAQLEKSRLLSDRFSAERPKGSFSTLEIQRTEQGDSAMYLCASREGHEQYFGPGTRLTVT.

This rearrangement joins TRBV4-1 to TRBJ1-4, with 9 bases fitting TRBD1. The CDR3 extends over 17 amino acids. With V trimmed by 0 bases and J by 4 bases, 6 bases remained unmatched. Germline CDR1 MGHRA, CDR2 YSYEKL. The CDR3 DNA sequence: TGCGCCAGCAGCCAAGATCGTGGACAGGGGCTTAATGAAAAACTGTTTTTT. This codes for CASSQDRGQGLNEKLFF.

The chain couples TRBV18 to TRBJ2-1; 11 nucleotides align to TRBD2. Germline V gene lookup returns CDR1 KGHSH and CDR2 LQKENI. The CDR3 spans 19 residues. J was trimmed by 1 base and V by 10 bases; bases with no gene match: 18. CDR3 in DNA: TGTGCCACTTCCCAACTAGCGGGAGTTCTCCGGGCGTCCTACAATGAGCAGTTCTTC. Translating gives CATSQLAGVLRASYNEQFF.

The chain uses TRBV10-3 and TRBJ2-7; no definite D call. Germline V gives CDR1 ENHRY, CDR2 SYGVKD. The V end lost 7 bases, the J end lost 2 bases, and 12 bases lay between the germline ends. The CDR3 is made up of 13 amino acids. The CDR3 nucleotides read TGTGCCATCAACCCGACGCCAACCTACGAGCAGTACTTC. As protein: CAINPTPTYEQYF.

V gene TRBV15 combines with J gene TRBJ1-1, with D tentatively TRBD1 (5 bases). V was clipped by 1 base and J by 3 bases, with 12 bases between them. This CDR3 contains 15 residues. Per germline, CDR1 LNHNV and CDR2 YYDKDF (reference sequence). CDR3 protein: CATSRGGAGDTEAFF. In DNA, the CDR3 is TGTGCCACCAGCAGAGGAGGAGCGGGGGACACTGAAGCTTTCTTT.

Written as DNA, the CDR3 is TGTGCCAGCAGCCCTCCCGGACAGGGAGTCTATGGCTACACCTTC. Protein: CASSPPGQGVYGYTF. The J gene is TRBJ1-2, the V gene TRBV11-2, with 8 bases aligning to TRBD1. J lost 4 bases, V lost 5 bases, and 9 bases had no gene match. The CDR3 has 15 amino acids. Germline lookup yields CDR1 SGHAT and CDR2 FQNNGV.

This clone was seen more than once but under ten times. The gene calls are TRBV5-4 and TRBJ1-1; D is unresolved. Trimming removed 2 bases from V and 0 bases from J, with 11 bases in between. The germline CDR1 and CDR2 sequences are SGHNT and YYREEE (reference sequence). The CDR3 extends over 15 amino acids. CDR3 coding DNA: TGTGCCAGCAGCTTAAAGAAGGGCGTGAACACTGAAGCTTTCTTT. It codes for CASSLKKGVNTEAFF.

V usage is TRBV28 and J usage is TRBJ2-5; weak D call: TRBD1 (6 bases). The germline CDR1 and CDR2 sequences are MDHEN and SYDVKM. The CDR3 has 15 amino acids. Trimming took off 3 bases at V and 5 bases at J, with 16 bases between the two ends. As DNA, the CDR3 is TGTGCCAGCAGTTTCACAGGGTCGAGGGGGGAGACCCAGTACTTC. This gives the protein CASSFTGSRGETQYF.

The J gene is TRBJ2-7, the V gene TRBV6-5; 9 bases fit TRBD2. CDR1 MNHEY and CDR2 SVGAGI come from the germline V gene. J gave up 7 bases and V 10 bases, and 8 bases lay outside the gene matches. This CDR3 spans 12 amino acids. Here the CDR3 reads CATGTSSSEQYF. The CDR3 DNA reads as TGTGCCACCGGGACTAGCTCGAGTGAGCAGTACTTC.

V and J are TRBV23-1 and TRBJ2-2; 8 bases fit TRBD1. TRBV23-1 is an open reading frame, and its role is uncertain. The trim removed 7 bases at V and 1 base at J, leaving 5 bases unmatched. This CDR3 spans 15 amino acids. The CDR3 loop reads CASTPTGENTGELFF. In DNA form, the CDR3 reads TGCGCCAGCACTCCGACAGGGGAGAACACCGGGGAGCTGTTTTTT.